Listed below are T cell receptor beta chains from one sample, sequenced in a study of shared clonotypes between healthy human individuals. Produced via immunoSEQ multiplex PCR; TCRdb's table is partial and in-frame only. The profile covers 550,000 to 850,000 clones, with approximately 77% appearing a single time and around 1.8% taken by the ten largest. The sample taken for sequencing was memory CD4+ T cells sorted from blood. Receptors originate from a woman in her 30s in good health. Both conserved end residues are part of each CDR3. The D gene is left open where the match is weak.

CDR3 protein: CASSEGAWHYGYTF
CDR3 length: 14
V gene: TRBV6-1
D gene: .

CDR3 protein: CASSSVSLAGSYEQYF
CDR3 length: 16
V gene: TRBV27
D gene: TRBD2

CDR3 protein: CASSFKGGYEQYF
CDR3 length: 13
V gene: TRBV28
D gene: .

CDR3 protein: CASSLDGAGNQPQHF
CDR3 length: 15
V gene: TRBV28
D gene: .

CDR3 protein: CASSSDSLSNQPQHF
CDR3 length: 15
V gene: TRBV7-2
D gene: .

CDR3 protein: CASSFPGRYSNQPQHF
CDR3 length: 16
V gene: TRBV5-8
D gene: .

CDR3 protein: CASTRLAGSTDTQYF
CDR3 length: 15
V gene: TRBV2
D gene: TRBD2

CDR3 protein: CASSQGPGRTSGSYEQYF
CDR3 length: 18
V gene: TRBV4-1
D gene: TRBD2

CDR3 protein: CASSPTGGYGYTF
CDR3 length: 13
V gene: TRBV6-6
D gene: TRBD1

CDR3 protein: CASSSSPRDYTNEQFF
CDR3 length: 16
V gene: TRBV7-9
D gene: TRBD2

CDR3 protein: CASGQGAWGYTF
CDR3 length: 12
V gene: TRBV6-6
D gene: .

CDR3 protein: CASKDVGREKLFF
CDR3 length: 13
V gene: TRBV5-1
D gene: .

CDR3 protein: CAWSVLGRTNTGELFF
CDR3 length: 16
V gene: TRBV30
D gene: TRBD2

CDR3 protein: CASTLDGGETQYF
CDR3 length: 13
V gene: TRBV6-1
D gene: .

CDR3 protein: CASSVGTGYSNEQFF
CDR3 length: 15
V gene: TRBV9
D gene: TRBD1

CDR3 protein: CASRTSARSSYEQYF
CDR3 length: 15
V gene: TRBV28
D gene: TRBD2

CDR3 protein: CATSRARQGGNTEAFF
CDR3 length: 16
V gene: TRBV15
D gene: TRBD1

CDR3 protein: CASRGQGGTGYTF
CDR3 length: 13
V gene: TRBV28
D gene: TRBD1

CDR3 protein: CASSLEGLWTEAFF
CDR3 length: 14
V gene: TRBV5-1
D gene: .

CDR3 protein: CASSRYNEQFF
CDR3 length: 11
V gene: TRBV2
D gene: .

CDR3 protein: CASSFLGRGGLSGNTIYF
CDR3 length: 18
V gene: TRBV11-2
D gene: .

CDR3 protein: CASSFILGIGNEQFF
CDR3 length: 15
V gene: TRBV28
D gene: .

CDR3 protein: CASSSSLNNEQFF
CDR3 length: 13
V gene: TRBV28
D gene: .

CDR3 protein: CASGAESGAEGNEQFF
CDR3 length: 16
V gene: TRBV27
D gene: TRBD2

CDR3 protein: CASSPGTPRQGGEQFF
CDR3 length: 16
V gene: TRBV4-2
D gene: .

CDR3 protein: CASSLSGTSGSADTQYF
CDR3 length: 17
V gene: TRBV7-3
D gene: TRBD2

CDR3 protein: CASSPQEGYEQYF
CDR3 length: 13
V gene: TRBV6-6
D gene: .

CDR3 protein: CSVRQGHTEAFF
CDR3 length: 12
V gene: TRBV29-1
D gene: TRBD1

CDR3 protein: CASSVLGQGTETQYF
CDR3 length: 15
V gene: TRBV9
D gene: TRBD1

CDR3 protein: CASSISGRSNYGYTF
CDR3 length: 15
V gene: TRBV19
D gene: .

CDR3 protein: CASSFLPSSEAFF
CDR3 length: 13
V gene: TRBV7-8
D gene: .

CDR3 protein: CASSPPGETQYF
CDR3 length: 12
V gene: TRBV7-2
D gene: .

CDR3 protein: CASGLGGNTEAFF
CDR3 length: 13
V gene: TRBV12-5
D gene: .

CDR3 protein: CASAGVNTEAFF
CDR3 length: 12
V gene: TRBV11-2
D gene: .

CDR3 protein: CASSLGERDGWETQYF
CDR3 length: 16
V gene: TRBV5-6
D gene: TRBD2

CDR3 protein: CASSLREQETQYF
CDR3 length: 13
V gene: TRBV27
D gene: .

CDR3 protein: CASSPTDRNTGELFF
CDR3 length: 15
V gene: TRBV10-2
D gene: .

CDR3 protein: CASSPERPHEQYF
CDR3 length: 13
V gene: TRBV7-3
D gene: .

CDR3 protein: CASSSFGTGAKNIQYF
CDR3 length: 16
V gene: TRBV27
D gene: TRBD1

CDR3 protein: CASSLGNSGANVLTF
CDR3 length: 15
V gene: TRBV5-4
D gene: .

CDR3 protein: CASRSYTGGRTEQYF
CDR3 length: 15
V gene: TRBV2
D gene: .

CDR3 protein: CASSYGGASNQPQHF
CDR3 length: 15
V gene: TRBV6-6
D gene: .

CDR3 protein: CASSESRSGSEQYF
CDR3 length: 14
V gene: TRBV2
D gene: .

CDR3 protein: CASSQLVGNQPQHF
CDR3 length: 14
V gene: TRBV5-5
D gene: .

CDR3 protein: CASSLGTEGTEAFF
CDR3 length: 14
V gene: TRBV5-1
D gene: .

CDR3 protein: CASSLGRNSYEQYF
CDR3 length: 14
V gene: TRBV7-2
D gene: .

CDR3 protein: CASSSQGAGEKLFF
CDR3 length: 14
V gene: TRBV19
D gene: TRBD1

CDR3 protein: CASSSRDRGQGSNQPQHF
CDR3 length: 18
V gene: TRBV7-8
D gene: TRBD1

CDR3 protein: CAAASGRAFRYTGELFF
CDR3 length: 17
V gene: TRBV21-1
D gene: .

CDR3 protein: CASSLGSISGNTIYF
CDR3 length: 15
V gene: TRBV28
D gene: .

CDR3 protein: CASSLKHTTEAFF
CDR3 length: 13
V gene: TRBV7-9
D gene: .